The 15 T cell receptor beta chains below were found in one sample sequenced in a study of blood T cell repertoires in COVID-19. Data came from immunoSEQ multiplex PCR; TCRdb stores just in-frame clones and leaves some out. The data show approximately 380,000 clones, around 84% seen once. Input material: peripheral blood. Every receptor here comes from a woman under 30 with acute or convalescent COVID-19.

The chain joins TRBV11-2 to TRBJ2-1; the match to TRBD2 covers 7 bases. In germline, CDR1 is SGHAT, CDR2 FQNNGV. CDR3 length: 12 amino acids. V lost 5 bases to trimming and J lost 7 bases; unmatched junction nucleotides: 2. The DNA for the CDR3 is TGTGCCAGCAGCGTGGGGGGGAATGAGCAGTTCTTC. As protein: CASSVGGNEQFF.

This CDR3 is CASSLGRMLANYGYTF. CDR3 DNA sequence: TGTGCCAGCAGCTTGGGTCGTATGTTAGCTAACTATGGCTACACCTTC. V and J are TRBV5-6 and TRBJ1-2; no firm D call. The germline V gene encodes CDR1 SGHDT and CDR2 YYEEEE. This CDR3 region has 16 residues. Trimming stripped 0 bases from V and 0 bases from J, with 12 bases between.

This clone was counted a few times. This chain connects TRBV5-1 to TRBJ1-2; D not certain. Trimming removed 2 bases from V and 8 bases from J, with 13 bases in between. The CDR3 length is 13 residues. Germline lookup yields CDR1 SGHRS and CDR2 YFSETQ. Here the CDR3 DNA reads TGCGCCAGCAGCTTAGCGGGAACGGAAGGCTACACCTTC. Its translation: CASSLAGTEGYTF.

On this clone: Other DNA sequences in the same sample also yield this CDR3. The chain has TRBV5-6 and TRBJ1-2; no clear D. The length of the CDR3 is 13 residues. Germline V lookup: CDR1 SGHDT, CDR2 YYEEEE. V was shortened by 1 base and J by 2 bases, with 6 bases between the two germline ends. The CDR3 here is CASSLWRNYGYTF. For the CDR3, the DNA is TGTGCCAGCAGCTTGTGGAGGAACTATGGCTACACCTTC.

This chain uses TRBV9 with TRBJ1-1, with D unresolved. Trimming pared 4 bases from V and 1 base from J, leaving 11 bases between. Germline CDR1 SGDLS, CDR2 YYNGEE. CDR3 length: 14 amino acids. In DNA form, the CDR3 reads TGTGCCAGCAGCACCGGAGATCGGAACACTGAAGCTTTCTTT. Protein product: CASSTGDRNTEAFF.

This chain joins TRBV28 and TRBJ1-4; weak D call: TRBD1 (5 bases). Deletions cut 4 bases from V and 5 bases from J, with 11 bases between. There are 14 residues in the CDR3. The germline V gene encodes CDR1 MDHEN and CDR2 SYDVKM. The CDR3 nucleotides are TGTGCCAGCAGTTACCCGGGGGAAAATGAAAAACTGTTTTTT. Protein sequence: CASSYPGENEKLFF.

CDR3 region: CATSRDRLNYGYTF. The CDR3 region has the DNA TGTGCCACCAGCAGAGATAGACTGAACTATGGCTACACCTTC. V is TRBV15 and J is TRBJ1-2; no definite D call. With 0 bases removed from V and 2 bases from J, the gap between germline ends came to 7 bases. CDR1 and CDR2 from the germline V gene are LNHNV and YYDKDF (reference sequence). CDR3 length equals 14 residues. Filled out from reference TRBV15 and TRBJ1-2, the complete variable domain reads DAMVIQNPRYQVTQFGKPVTLSCSQTLNHNVMYWYQQKSSQAPKLLFHYYDKDFNNEADTPDNFQSRRPNTSFCFLDIRSPGLGDTAMYLCATSRDRLNYGYTFGSGTRLTVV.

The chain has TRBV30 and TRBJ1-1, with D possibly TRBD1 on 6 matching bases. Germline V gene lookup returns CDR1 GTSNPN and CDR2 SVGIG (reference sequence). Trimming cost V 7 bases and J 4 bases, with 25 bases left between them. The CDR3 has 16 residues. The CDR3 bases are TGTGCCTCCTCCTCCGGGACAACGAGAGGGAGCACTGAAGCTTTCTTT. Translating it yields CASSSGTTRGSTEAFF.

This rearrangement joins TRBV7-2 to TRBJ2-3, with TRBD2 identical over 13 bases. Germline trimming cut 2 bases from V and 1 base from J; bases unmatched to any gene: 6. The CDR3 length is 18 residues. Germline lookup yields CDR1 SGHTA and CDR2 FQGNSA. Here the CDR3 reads CASSLLGLAGTGTDTQYF. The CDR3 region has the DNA TGTGCCAGCAGCTTATTGGGACTAGCGGGAACGGGCACAGATACGCAGTATTTT. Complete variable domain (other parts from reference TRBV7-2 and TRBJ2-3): GAGVSQSPSNKVTEKGKDVELRCDPISGHTALYWYRQSLGQGLEFLIYFQGNSAPDKSGLPSDRFSAERTGGSVSTLTIQRTQQEDSAVYLCASSLLGLAGTGTDTQYFGPGTRLTVL.

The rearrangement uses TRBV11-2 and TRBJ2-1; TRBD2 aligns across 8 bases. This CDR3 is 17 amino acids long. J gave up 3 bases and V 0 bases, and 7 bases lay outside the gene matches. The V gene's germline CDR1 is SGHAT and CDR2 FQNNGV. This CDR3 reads CASSLEFGGVHYNEQFF. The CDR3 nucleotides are TGTGCCAGCAGCTTAGAGTTCGGGGGGGTACACTACAATGAGCAGTTCTTC.

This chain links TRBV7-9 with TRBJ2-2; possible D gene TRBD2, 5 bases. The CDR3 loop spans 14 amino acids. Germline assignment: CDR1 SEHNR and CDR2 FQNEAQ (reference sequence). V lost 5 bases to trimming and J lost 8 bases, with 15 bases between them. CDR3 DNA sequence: TGTGCCAGCAGCCTAACGGGGAAACTGGGGGAGCTGTTTTTT. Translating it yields CASSLTGKLGELFF.

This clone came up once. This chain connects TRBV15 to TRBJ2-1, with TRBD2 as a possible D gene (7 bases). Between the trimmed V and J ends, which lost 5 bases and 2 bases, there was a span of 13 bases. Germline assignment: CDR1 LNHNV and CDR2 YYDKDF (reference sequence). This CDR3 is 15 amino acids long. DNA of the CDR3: TGTGCCACCAGCGGGGGGGCCTTCGCCTACAATGAGCAGTTCTTC. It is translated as CATSGGAFAYNEQFF.

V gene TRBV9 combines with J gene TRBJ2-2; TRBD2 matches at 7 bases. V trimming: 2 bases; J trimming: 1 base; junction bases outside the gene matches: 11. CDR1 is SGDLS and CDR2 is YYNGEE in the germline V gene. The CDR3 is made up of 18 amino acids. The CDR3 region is CASSVGLLATRNTGELFF. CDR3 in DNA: TGTGCCAGCAGCGTGGGCCTACTAGCGACCCGGAACACCGGGGAGCTGTTTTTT.

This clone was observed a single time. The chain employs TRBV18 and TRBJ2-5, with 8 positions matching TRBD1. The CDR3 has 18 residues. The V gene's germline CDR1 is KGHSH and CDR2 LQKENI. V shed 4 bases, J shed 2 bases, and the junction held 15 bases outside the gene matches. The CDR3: CASSQLAPGGDGQETQYF. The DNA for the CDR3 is TGTGCCAGCTCACAATTAGCTCCAGGGGGCGATGGGCAAGAGACCCAGTACTTC.

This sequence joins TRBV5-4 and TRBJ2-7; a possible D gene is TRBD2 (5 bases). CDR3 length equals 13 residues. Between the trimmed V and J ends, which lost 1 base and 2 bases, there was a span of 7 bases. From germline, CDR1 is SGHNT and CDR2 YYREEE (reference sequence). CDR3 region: CASSLPGTYEQYF. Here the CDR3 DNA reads TGTGCCAGCAGCTTGCCCGGGACCTACGAGCAGTACTTC. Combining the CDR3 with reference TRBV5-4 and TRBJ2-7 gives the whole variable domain ETGVTQSPTHLIKTRGQQVTLRCSSQSGHNTVSWYQQALGQGPQFIFQYYREEENGRGNFPPRFSGLQFPNYSSELNVNALELDDSALYLCASSLPGTYEQYFGPGTRLTVT.